Below are 32 T cell receptor beta chains sequenced from a single sample in a study of T cell responses to AZD1222 COVID-19 vaccine. Produced via immunoSEQ multiplex PCR; TCRdb's table is partial and in-frame only. Among approximately 67,000 clones listed, 86% were seen once. Sequencing used peripheral blood, obtained on day 0 of AZD1222 vaccination. The receptors were sampled from an adult in good health.

This rearrangement joins TRBV9 to TRBJ1-1; D is undetermined. The V gene lost 0 bases and the J gene lost 6 bases, with 6 bases spanning the gap. CDR1 and CDR2 from the germline V gene are SGDLS and YYNGEE. There are 12 residues in the CDR3. This CDR3 is CASSVVTAEAFF. CDR3 in DNA: TGTGCCAGCAGCGTAGTGACGGCTGAAGCTTTCTTT.

V is TRBV30 and J is TRBJ2-1, with D perhaps given as TRBD1 or TRBD2 (7 bases each). Deletions cut 0 bases from V and 4 bases from J, with 16 bases between. The CDR3 sequence is 16 residues long. The germline gives CDR1 GTSNPN, CDR2 SVGIG (reference sequence). DNA for the CDR3: TGTGCCTGGAGTGTCGAGGGGGCTAGCGGTTACAATGAGCAGTTCTTC. Amino acids: CAWSVEGASGYNEQFF.

The chain uses TRBV6-5 and TRBJ2-2, with 7 bases lining up with TRBD1. This CDR3 region has 15 residues. Germline loops: CDR1 MNHEY, CDR2 SVGAGI. Trimming removed 6 bases from V and 4 bases from J; junction bases left unmatched: 8. This CDR3 is CASSITGVFTGELFF. In DNA form, the CDR3 reads TGTGCCAGCAGCATTACAGGGGTTTTCACCGGGGAGCTGTTTTTT.

The V gene is TRBV19, the J gene TRBJ1-5; tentatively, D is TRBD1 (6 bases). Germline-derived CDR1 and CDR2 are LNHDA and SQIVND (reference sequence). The V and J ends lost 6 bases and 5 bases respectively, with 17 bases between them. This CDR3 has 15 amino acids. Written as DNA, the CDR3 is TGTGCCAGTAGCCTCGGCGACAGGCTCTATCAGCCCCAGCATTTT. Protein product: CASSLGDRLYQPQHF. The complete variable domain, with remaining parts taken from reference TRBV19 and TRBJ1-5, reads DGGITQSPKYLFRKEGQNVTLSCEQNLNHDAMYWYRQDPGQGLRLIYYSQIVNDFQKGDIAEGYSVSREKKESFPLTVTSAQKNPTAFYLCASSLGDRLYQPQHFGDGTRLSIL.

The chain recombines TRBV5-1 with TRBJ1-6; D not certain. The CDR3 loop spans 14 amino acids. The germline V and J ends were trimmed by 7 bases and 9 bases, with 17 bases remaining between them. Per germline, CDR1 SGHRS and CDR2 YFSETQ. CDR3 DNA sequence: TGCGCCAGCCGCGGGGAGGGAAGGAGTTCACCCCTCCACTTT. Translating it yields CASRGEGRSSPLHF. The full variable domain, in which reference TRBV5-1 and TRBJ1-6 provide the parts outside the CDR3, is KAGVTQTPRYLIKTRGQQVTLSCSPISGHRSVSWYQQTPGQGLQFLFEYFSETQRNKGNFPGRFSGRQFSNSRSEMNVSTLELGDSALYLCASRGEGRSSPLHFGNGTRLTVT.

CDR3 protein: CATSRDQGYEQYF. The CDR3, as DNA: TGTGCCACCAGCAGAGACCAGGGGTACGAGCAGTACTTC. The rearrangement joins TRBV15 to TRBJ2-7; TRBD1 might be the D (6 bases). The germline CDR1 and CDR2 sequences are LNHNV and YYDKDF (reference sequence). The CDR3 is made up of 13 amino acids. V lost 0 bases to trimming and J lost 4 bases, with 7 bases between them.

The rearrangement links TRBV21-1 to TRBJ1-3. TRBV21-1 is described as a pseudogene. The CDR3 runs 16 residues. The CDR3 sequence is CASSNDNTDSGNTIYF. The CDR3 DNA follows: TGTGCCAGCAGCAATGATAATACCGACTCTGGAAACACCATATATTTT.

The chain links TRBV6-6 to TRBJ1-2; possible D gene TRBD1, 6 bases. CDR3 size: 15 residues. Per the germline V gene, CDR1 is MNHNY and CDR2 is SVGAGI (reference sequence). Trimming stripped 4 bases from V and 2 bases from J, with 14 bases between. The CDR3 spells CASSFTVQGNYGYTF. In DNA, the CDR3 is TGTGCCAGCAGTTTCACCGTACAGGGCAACTATGGCTACACCTTC.

The chain recombines TRBV18 with TRBJ2-7; 8 bases match TRBD1. The germline CDR1 and CDR2 sequences are KGHSH and LQKENI. With V trimmed by 6 bases and J by 2 bases, 6 bases remained unmatched. The CDR3 totals 14 residues. CDR3 protein: CASSLDRGPYEQYF. DNA for the CDR3: TGTGCCAGCTCCCTTGACAGGGGACCCTACGAGCAGTACTTC.

V is TRBV4-3 and J is TRBJ1-2; D possibly corresponds to TRBD1 (6 bases). The CDR3 covers 16 residues. Germline CDR1 LGHNA, CDR2 YSLEER. Trimming removed 0 bases from V and 8 bases from J, with 19 bases in between. In DNA form, the CDR3 reads TGCGCCAGCAGCCAAGATCTGGCCAGGGGTGCGGAAGGCTACACCTTC. Its protein is CASSQDLARGAEGYTF.

In DNA form, the CDR3 reads TGTGCCAGCAGCCGGGGAGCTAACTATGGCTACACCTTC. It codes for CASSRGANYGYTF. This chain links TRBV3-1 (or the pseudogene TRBV3-2) with TRBJ1-2; D ambiguous. Between the trimmed V and J ends, which lost 4 bases and 0 bases, there was a span of 6 bases. The CDR3 runs to 13 residues. Looked up from germline, CDR1 is LGHDT and CDR2 is YNNKEL (reference sequence).

This chain uses TRBV19 with TRBJ1-1; D is possibly TRBD1 (5 bases). The CDR3 is 17 residues long. Germline V gives CDR1 LNHDA, CDR2 SQIVND (reference sequence). Trimming stripped 3 bases from V and 3 bases from J, with 20 bases between. The CDR3 region has the DNA TGTGCCAGTAGTATGGTTGGAGGAGCGGGGCCGGACACTGAAGCTTTCTTT. Translated, it gives CASSMVGGAGPDTEAFF.

This clone appeared a few times. V usage is TRBV28 and J usage is TRBJ2-7; TRBD2 is a possible D gene (6 bases). The germline gives CDR1 MDHEN, CDR2 SYDVKM. Between the trimmed V and J ends, which lost 2 bases and 5 bases, there was a span of 16 bases. The CDR3 runs to 15 residues. The CDR3 DNA is TGTGCCAGCAGTTTACGGGGGTGGCCCTACCACGAGCAGTACTTC. Its translation is CASSLRGWPYHEQYF.

The rearrangement uses TRBV28 and TRBJ2-2, with D possibly TRBD1 on 6 matching bases. Germline V gene lookup returns CDR1 MDHEN and CDR2 SYDVKM. The CDR3 covers 15 residues. With 5 bases removed from V and 0 bases from J, the gap between germline ends came to 10 bases. The CDR3 nucleotides read TGTGCCAGCAGTAACAGGGCTGCGAACACCGGGGAGCTGTTTTTT. Residues: CASSNRAANTGELFF.

The chain carries TRBV18 and TRBJ1-5; D remains unclear. CDR3 length: 14 residues. Germline CDR1 KGHSH, CDR2 LQKENI. The V end was cut by 2 bases, the J end by 0 bases, with 5 bases between. The CDR3 here is CASSPGNSNQPQHF. CDR3 DNA: TGTGCCAGCTCACCAGGGAATAGCAATCAGCCCCAGCATTTT. Looking up the rest from reference TRBV18 and TRBJ1-5 gives the full variable domain: NAGVMQNPRHLVRRRGQEARLRCSPMKGHSHVYWYRQLPEEGLKFMVYLQKENIIDESGMPKERFSAEFPKEGPSILRIQQVVRGDSAAYFCASSPGNSNQPQHFGDGTRLSIL.

The chain employs TRBV6-5 and TRBJ2-7; 8 bases are shared with TRBD1. Germline V gives CDR1 MNHEY, CDR2 SVGAGI. The junction had 10 bases not matched to a gene; V was cut back by 9 bases and J by 0 bases. This CDR3 has 15 amino acids. This CDR3 reads CASRGDRGSSYEQYF. The CDR3 nucleotides are TGTGCCAGTCGGGGAGACAGGGGAAGCTCCTACGAGCAGTACTTC.

The chain couples TRBV27 to TRBJ1-4; 10 bases match TRBD1. The germline V gene has CDR1 MNHEY and CDR2 SMNVEV (reference sequence). The ends lost 4 bases at V and 10 bases at J; junction bases unmatched: 12. CDR3 length: 16 residues. The CDR3 loop is CASSSTPGTGVRKLFF. The DNA of the CDR3 is TGTGCCAGCAGTTCCACGCCCGGGACAGGGGTCAGAAAACTGTTTTTT.

The J gene is TRBJ1-1, the V gene TRBV5-1; 8 bases line up with TRBD1. With V trimmed by 0 bases and J by 5 bases, 6 bases remained unmatched. The V gene's germline CDR1 is SGHRS and CDR2 YFSETQ. The CDR3 is 15 amino acids. The CDR3 region has the DNA TGCGCCAGCAGCTTGGGTCAGGGGGCGAAGACTGAAGCTTTCTTT. It encodes CASSLGQGAKTEAFF.

V is TRBV27 and J is TRBJ1-2; no clear D gene. CDR1 is MNHEY, CDR2 SMNVEV, per germline (reference sequence). V was clipped by 5 bases and J by 8 bases, with 21 bases between them. The CDR3 covers 15 residues. Written as DNA, the CDR3 is TGTGCCAGCAGTCCAGATCCACGGGCCCGGCGAGGCTACACCTTC. Its translation is CASSPDPRARRGYTF.

This rearrangement joins TRBV24-1 to TRBJ2-2, with D tentatively TRBD2 (6 bases). Trimming left V 7 bases short and J 4 bases short, with 12 bases between. The CDR3 is 14 residues long. Per the germline V gene, CDR1 is KGHDR and CDR2 is SFDVKD. The CDR3 DNA reads TGTGCCACCAGCCGGGACTGGGCCACCGGGGAGCTGTTTTTT. Translating it yields CATSRDWATGELFF.

The rearrangement uses TRBV9 and TRBJ1-6; a possible D gene is TRBD1 (5 bases). Trimming removed 4 bases at V and 0 bases at J, with 14 bases between. Germline V lookup: CDR1 SGDLS, CDR2 YYNGEE. The CDR3 length is 17 residues. Written as DNA, the CDR3 is TGTGCCAGCAGCTCGGGGACCGTAAGCTCCTATAATTCACCCCTCCACTTT. As protein: CASSSGTVSSYNSPLHF.

The count of this clone is one. The chain carries TRBV30 and TRBJ1-4; D is perhaps TRBD1 (6 bases). Trimming left V 2 bases short and J 5 bases short, with 18 bases between. The CDR3 is 16 residues long. In germline, CDR1 is GTSNPN, CDR2 SVGIG (reference sequence). The CDR3 DNA is TGTGCCTGGAGTATAGACAGGCCGGGCAAGAATGAAAAACTGTTTTTT. Its translation is CAWSIDRPGKNEKLFF.

This clone is a singleton in its sample. This chain joins TRBV30 and TRBJ1-2; 9 nucleotides line up with TRBD1. V dropped 0 bases and J dropped 7; count of bases not matched to a gene: 9. Germline V CDR1 and CDR2: GTSNPN, SVGIG (reference sequence). CDR3 length: 15 amino acids. The CDR3 bases are TGTGCCTGGAGTGTCCTGGGACAGGGAAGACGTGGCTACACCTTC. This encodes CAWSVLGQGRRGYTF.

The chain combines TRBV6-6 with TRBJ2-3; 9 nucleotides line up with TRBD2. V lost 6 bases, J lost 2 bases, and 6 bases stayed unmatched. The CDR3 loop spans 15 amino acids. Germline lookup yields CDR1 MNHNY and CDR2 SVGAGI (reference sequence). CDR3 sequence (DNA): TGTGCCAGCAGGATCATAGCGGGGGCCACAGATACGCAGTATTTT. It codes for CASRIIAGATDTQYF.

This clone was picked up a small number of times. This chain uses TRBV7-2 with TRBJ2-7, with a tentative D call TRBD2 (5 bases). Trimming took 7 bases from V and 1 from J, leaving 14 bases between them. The CDR3 has 14 residues. CDR1 is SGHTA, CDR2 FQGNSA, per germline. The CDR3: CASTSWESSYEQYF. In DNA form, the CDR3 reads TGTGCCAGCACCTCATGGGAGAGTTCCTACGAGCAGTACTTC.

The V and J genes are TRBV6-5 and TRBJ1-3; D not resolved. The CDR3 loop spans 14 amino acids. The germline V gene has CDR1 MNHEY and CDR2 SVGAGI. Trimming took 2 bases from V and 3 from J, leaving 8 bases between them. CDR3: CASSYGQDGNTIYF. The CDR3 DNA reads as TGTGCCAGCAGTTACGGGCAGGATGGAAACACCATATATTTT.

V and J are TRBV5-1 and TRBJ2-5, with 8 bases aligning to TRBD2. Unmatched junction bases numbered 13, after V lost 4 bases and J lost 2 bases. The CDR3 runs 17 residues. Germline V CDR1 and CDR2: SGHRS, YFSETQ. CDR3 residues: CASSLSGRAGGQETQYF. The CDR3 DNA follows: TGCGCCAGCAGCCTGAGCGGGAGAGCGGGTGGGCAAGAGACCCAGTACTTC.

V usage is TRBV3-1 (or the pseudogene TRBV3-2) and J usage is TRBJ1-4; unclear D gene. The germline V gene encodes CDR1 LGHDT and CDR2 YNNKEL (reference sequence). Trimming shortened V by 0 bases and J by 7 bases, and 6 bases separated the two germline ends. The CDR3 loop spans 13 amino acids. The CDR3 here is CASSQDPGEKLFF. In DNA form, the CDR3 reads TGTGCCAGCAGCCAAGATCCTGGTGAAAAACTGTTTTTT.

The CDR3 here is CASRPNLADRGTEQFF. DNA of the CDR3: TGTGCCAGCAGGCCTAACCTAGCCGACCGAGGGACTGAGCAGTTCTTC. The V gene is TRBV6-6, the J gene TRBJ2-1, with D perhaps being TRBD1 or TRBD2 (5 bases each). The CDR3 runs 16 residues. The ends were cut back, 6 bases at V and 9 bases at J, with 24 bases in the middle. Germline V gene sequence: CDR1 MNHNY, CDR2 SVGAGI (reference sequence).

The chain couples TRBV11-3 to TRBJ2-2, with 8 nucleotides matching TRBD1. The CDR3 loop spans 15 amino acids. The V gene end was trimmed by 3 bases and the J gene end by 7 bases; junction bases not matched to a gene: 7. From germline, CDR1 is SGHNT and CDR2 YENEEA. The CDR3 nucleotides read TGTGCCAGCAGCTTTGCAGGGGGCCTGAACGGGGAGCTGTTTTTT. Its protein product is CASSFAGGLNGELFF.

V gene TRBV13 combines with J gene TRBJ1-3; D uncertain. The CDR3 is 16 residues long. Germline V gene sequence: CDR1 PRHDT, CDR2 FYEKMQ (reference sequence). With 0 bases removed from V and 0 bases from J, the gap between germline ends came to 9 bases. The CDR3 DNA is TGTGCCAGCAGCTTAGGTAGACCGAGCTCTGGAAACACCATATATTTT. This sequence encodes CASSLGRPSSGNTIYF.

The rearrangement joins TRBV5-8 to TRBJ1-2; 8 bases align to TRBD1. The germline V gene encodes CDR1 SGHTS and CDR2 YDEGEE. With V trimmed by 0 bases and J by 4 bases, 2 bases remained unmatched. CDR3 length: 14 amino acids. CDR3 nucleotides: TGTGCCAGCAGCTTGGGAGACAGGGGCTATGGCTACACCTTC. Its translation is CASSLGDRGYGYTF.